This note documents a single T cell receptor (beta chain) sequence. The specificity of this receptor is unknown. Base-call qualities are not available, and no considerably larger clone is one nucleotide away. TCRbeta CDR3 regions were amplified from genomic DNA by means of the immunoSEQ Assay, a bias-controlled multiplex PCR. Under the source paper's analysis protocol: Nucleated cell counts per sample were estimated from amplification of reference gene primers within the assay. Sequence reads were collapsed and filtered to measure the absolute abundance of every unique TCRbeta CDR3 rearrangement. Productive Simpson clonality was computed per sample as the square root of Simpson's diversity index over productive rearrangements. TCRdb took over this immuneACCESS table, retaining in-frame rearrangements with V and J assigned. Such tables are incomplete; in checked studies, under half of the missing clones stem from an unresolved V gene, and the remainder is unexplained. Clone size and the V and J calls come from that table; the DNA yielded D and trimming. In all, the sample holds around 320,000 clones, and just under 90% of those were seen once. Less than 3.5% of the sample lies in the top ten.

The sample belongs to a study of blood T cell repertoires in COVID-19 (dated by TCRdb to the early 2020s). At the level of the whole study: Samples covering the acute and convalescent phases of COVID-19 were provided by collaborators in the United States, Italy and Spain. The prospective study material was composed of cDNA or gDNA derived from T cells, B-cell-depleted T cells, or PBMCs. The dataset comprised deeply sampled blood TCRbeta repertoires from subjects exposed to, actively infected with, or recovered from COVID-19. The repertoires were released in a freely available public database meant as a resource for research on the immune response to SARS-CoV-2. The samples were drawn from the first 160 participants of the ongoing ImmuneRACE study and from under 1,500 subjects provided by 6 global collaborators. A de-identified subject ID, COVID-19 status, age in years and sex were almost always included in the sample metadata. Where available, HLA class I and class II types were obtained from metadata supplied by the sample provider rather than from assay-based typing. What the research found in general, with its limitations: How much clinical and demographic metadata was included differed by source and by participant, and the metadata was provided uncurated.

CDR1 and CDR2 were assigned from the germline V gene as MNHEY and SVGAGI. V loses 8 bases at its end and J loses 10 bases; junction bases beyond the gene matches: 14. There are 15 amino acids in the CDR3, from cysteine to phenylalanine inclusive. The CDR3 DNA has 45 bases and is translated from base 1. Enrolling through a virtual design, the prospective study's participants ranged in age from about 18 to 89 years and lived across 24 United States geographic areas. In the prospective study, cohorts were assigned on the basis of participant-reported clinical history obtained from a screening survey and a study questionnaire. Exposed participants were defined as having been in contact with someone with a PCR-confirmed or clinician-diagnosed COVID-19 case within 2 weeks of study entry. Mobile phlebotomists in the prospective study collected whole blood, serum and a nasopharyngeal or oropharyngeal swab from every participant. Over a 2-month period, participants in the prospective study had the option of providing additional blood draws and questionnaires. Before DNA extraction, prospective study blood samples were shipped either frozen or at room temperature.

Specimen: PBMCs or T cells enriched from blood (not recorded which). The sequence was collected from a woman aged 45-59 years who had been exposed to COVID-19. The chain is encoded by TRBV6-5 joined to TRBJ2-1, and 10 junction bases match TRBD2. The CDR3 reads CASVVVLAGDLEQFF. The DNA sequence reads TGTGCCAGCGTGGTTGTTCTAGCGGGGGACTTAGAGCAGTTCTTC.